This T cell receptor (beta chain) was documented in a study of cytomegalovirus exposure and HLA in healthy donors. The study ran its PCR with 60 Vbeta and 13 Jbeta primers. The method was immunoSEQ multiplex PCR; TCRdb's version includes in-frame clones alone and lacks a portion of them. The table lists approximately 170,000 clones, around three quarters of them singletons, with about 1.6% in the top ten. Germline assignment: CDR1 MRHNA and CDR2 SNTAGT. This CDR3 is 14 amino acids long. V gave up 8 bases and J gave up 8 bases; unmatched junction bases: 12. Material: PBMCs. J is TRBJ2-3 and V is TRBV6-4; 8 nucleotides agree with TRBD2. The clonotype comes from a man aged 40-49 years in good health and CMV-seronegative. The CDR3 is CASPPGAGGGTQYF. The CDR3 nucleotides are TGTGCCAGCCCCCCAGGCGCGGGGGGCGGTACGCAGTATTTT.